The 29 T cell receptor beta chains below were found in one sample sequenced in a study of blood T cell repertoires in COVID-19. Profiling relied on immunoSEQ multiplex PCR, and the TCRdb table lists in-frame clones only, not all of them. The table lists about 140,000 clones, about 77% of them singletons. The sample taken for sequencing was peripheral blood. These receptors were taken from a woman between 45 and 60 years old with active or convalescent COVID-19.

The chain uses TRBV5-1 and TRBJ1-4; D not resolved. The germline V and J ends were trimmed by 3 bases and 10 bases, with 13 bases remaining between them. The CDR3 totals 13 residues. Germline V gene sequence: CDR1 SGHRS, CDR2 YFSETQ. CDR3 amino acids: CASSSRGGTKLFF. In nucleotides, the CDR3 is TGCGCCAGCAGCTCACGGGGAGGAACAAAACTGTTTTTT.

This clone was recorded once. V and J are TRBV13 and TRBJ2-7; no clear D gene. The germline V and J ends were trimmed by 0 bases and 0 bases, with 15 bases remaining between them. CDR1 PRHDT and CDR2 FYEKMQ come from the germline V gene (reference sequence). This CDR3 contains 17 residues. The DNA for the CDR3 is TGTGCCAGCAGCTTAGGTGGTATCCCTACTTTCTCCTACGAGCAGTACTTC. This codes for CASSLGGIPTFSYEQYF. The full variable domain, completed using reference TRBV13 and TRBJ2-7, is AAGVIQSPRHLIKEKRETATLKCYPIPRHDTVYWYQQGPGQDPQFLISFYEKMQSDKGSIPDRFSAQQFSDYHSELNMSSLELGDSALYFCASSLGGIPTFSYEQYFGPGTRLTVT.

Only a few counts were recorded for this clone. V is TRBV19 and J is TRBJ1-5; the D gene is possibly TRBD1 (6 bases). The CDR3 spans 14 residues. The germline gives CDR1 LNHDA, CDR2 SQIVND (reference sequence). Trimming left V 4 bases short and J 2 bases short, with 9 bases between. CDR3 sequence: CASSTGVGNQPQHF. The CDR3 DNA reads TGTGCCAGTAGTACAGGGGTAGGCAATCAGCCCCAGCATTTT.

This chain links TRBV9 with TRBJ2-7; TRBD1 matches 7 bases. The CDR3 contains 15 residues. J lost 4 bases, V lost 4 bases, and 11 bases had no gene match. Germline CDR1 SGDLS, CDR2 YYNGEE. The CDR3 here is CASSLWDSHLYEQYF. In DNA form, the CDR3 reads TGTGCCAGCAGCCTGTGGGACAGCCACCTTTACGAGCAGTACTTC.

This clone was detected only a few times. The chain has TRBV25-1 and TRBJ1-6; D gene ambiguous. This CDR3 contains 13 residues. The germline gives CDR1 MGHDK, CDR2 SYGVNS. V dropped 4 bases and J dropped 9 bases, with 10 bases sitting between them. The CDR3 bases are TGTGCCAGCAGTGGACACCAGAGTTCACCCCTCCACTTT. Translation gives CASSGHQSSPLHF.

J is TRBJ2-3 and V is TRBV3-1 (or the pseudogene TRBV3-2); 9 bases match TRBD2. V was clipped by 0 bases and J by 2 bases; unmatched bases: 12. Germline CDR1 and CDR2: LGHDT and YNNKEL (reference sequence). The CDR3 has 19 amino acids. CDR3 residues: CASSQDLGGSGGYTDTQYF. CDR3 nucleotide sequence: TGTGCCAGCAGCCAAGATCTCGGGGGCAGCGGGGGGTACACAGATACGCAGTATTTT.

The gene calls are TRBV27 and TRBJ2-5, with D perhaps TRBD1 (6 bases). Germline V CDR1 and CDR2: MNHEY, SMNVEV (reference sequence). V lost 3 bases to trimming and J lost 5 bases, with 25 bases between them. There are 18 residues in the CDR3. CDR3 protein: CASSFGRQTGITRETQYF. CDR3 nucleotides: TGTGCCAGCAGTTTTGGGCGCCAGACAGGTATTACAAGGGAGACCCAGTACTTC.

The J gene is TRBJ1-4, the V gene TRBV4-1; D gene uncertain. Between the trimmed V and J ends, which lost 0 bases and 8 bases, there was a span of 10 bases. The V gene's germline CDR1 is MGHRA and CDR2 YSYEKL. The CDR3 spans 14 residues. CDR3: CASSQDHEREKLFF. DNA for the CDR3: TGCGCCAGCAGCCAAGATCACGAGCGAGAAAAACTGTTTTTT.

This clone was seen a single time. The chain joins TRBV11-3 to TRBJ2-3; D remains unclear. The length of the CDR3 is 11 residues. Per germline, CDR1 SGHNT and CDR2 YENEEA. The V gene lost 4 bases and the J gene lost 3 bases, with 2 bases spanning the gap. The CDR3 DNA follows: TGTGCCAGCAGCTCGACAGATACGCAGTATTTT. Residues: CASSSTDTQYF.

The chain links TRBV13 to TRBJ1-6; 11 positions match TRBD1. In germline, CDR1 is PRHDT, CDR2 FYEKMQ (reference sequence). The CDR3 is 17 residues long. V was clipped by 0 bases and J by 6 bases; unmatched bases: 4. In nucleotides, the CDR3 is TGTGCCAGCAGCTTAGGCGGGGGGACAGGGGGTAATTCACCCCTCCACTTT. It encodes CASSLGGGTGGNSPLHF.

This chain joins TRBV7-2 and TRBJ2-1, with D tentatively TRBD2 (7 bases). The V gene lost 5 bases and the J gene lost 9 bases, with 26 bases spanning the gap. CDR1 is SGHTA and CDR2 is FQGNSA in the germline V gene. CDR3 length: 17 amino acids. The CDR3 DNA reads TGTGCCAGCAGCCCTAGAGGGGGGCGGGGGCCTCACATTGAGCAGTTCTTC. This sequence encodes CASSPRGGRGPHIEQFF.

J is TRBJ1-2 and V is TRBV19, with TRBD1 matching over 8 bases. V lost 8 bases, J lost 4 bases, and 9 bases stayed unmatched. This CDR3 is built from 14 residues. The germline CDR1 and CDR2 sequences are LNHDA and SQIVND (reference sequence). CDR3 amino acids: CASRGQATLYGYTF. As DNA, the CDR3 is TGTGCCAGTCGGGGACAGGCAACTCTCTATGGCTACACCTTC.

V usage is TRBV5-6 and J usage is TRBJ2-7; TRBD2 aligns across 8 bases. The length of the CDR3 is 13 residues. CDR1 SGHDT and CDR2 YYEEEE come from the germline V gene. The V segment lost 4 bases and the J segment 4 bases; nucleotides outside the gene matches: 4. The CDR3 nucleotides are TGTGCCAGCAGCACTGGACTAGCTTACGAGCAGTACTTC. Encoded protein: CASSTGLAYEQYF.

The genes are TRBV29-1 and TRBJ1-2; 9 nucleotides agree with TRBD1. V lost 3 bases and J lost 5; bases outside the gene matches: 7. This CDR3 is 14 amino acids long. Germline V CDR1 and CDR2: SQVTM, ANQGSEA. The CDR3 coding sequence is TGCAGCGTTGATGGGACAGGGTTGAGATATGGCTACACCTTC. It encodes CSVDGTGLRYGYTF.

Of note for this clone: The same CDR3 is also encoded by other DNA sequences in this sample. The chain links TRBV18 to TRBJ2-5; no clear D gene. CDR1 and CDR2 from the germline V gene are KGHSH and LQKENI. The CDR3 contains 11 residues. Trimming took 3 bases from V and 5 from J, leaving 4 bases between them. CDR3 coding DNA: TGTGCCAGCTCACCCGGGGAGACCCAGTACTTC. This encodes CASSPGETQYF.

The chain combines TRBV5-1 with TRBJ2-2, with TRBD2 matching 14 bases. The CDR3 length is 16 residues. The ends lost 3 bases at V and 7 bases at J; junction bases unmatched: 5. CDR1 is SGHRS and CDR2 is YFSETQ in the germline V gene. CDR3: CASSWGLAGVDGELFF. The DNA for the CDR3 is TGCGCCAGCAGCTGGGGACTAGCGGGAGTTGACGGGGAGCTGTTTTTT.

This rearrangement joins TRBV7-3 to TRBJ2-2; D might be TRBD2 (6 bases). CDR3 size: 16 residues. Per the germline V gene, CDR1 is SGHTA and CDR2 is FQGTGA. Trimming stripped 3 bases from V and 4 bases from J, with 15 bases between. Here the CDR3 DNA reads TGTGCCAGCAGCTTCCTAGCCGGGGGAGGCACCGGGGAGCTGTTTTTT. It translates to CASSFLAGGGTGELFF.

The chain employs TRBV7-8 and TRBJ2-5, with 12 bases matching TRBD2. Germline values: CDR1 SGHVS, CDR2 FQNEAQ. V was pared by 5 bases and J by 3 bases, with 31 bases of the junction left unmatched. The CDR3 covers 24 residues. The chain's CDR3 is CASSPNWGAPASGRALRPKETQYF. The CDR3 nucleotides are TGTGCCAGCAGCCCTAATTGGGGCGCACCTGCTAGCGGGAGGGCCCTCCGCCCCAAAGAGACCCAGTACTTC.

This clone was detected only a few times. This chain joins TRBV20-1 and TRBJ2-3, with a tentative D call TRBD2 (5 bases). Trimming took 6 bases from V and 2 from J, leaving 18 bases between them. The CDR3 covers 15 residues. Germline V lookup: CDR1 DFQATT, CDR2 SNEGSKA (reference sequence). CDR3 loop: CSASPALVVTDTQYF. CDR3 in DNA: TGCAGTGCGAGTCCCGCACTAGTGGTCACAGATACGCAGTATTTT.

This CDR3 reads CASSTGERGGYTF. Here the CDR3 DNA reads TGTGCCAGCAGTACAGGGGAAAGGGGTGGCTACACCTTC. This chain uses TRBV2 with TRBJ1-2; TRBD1 matches 7 bases. The trim removed 5 bases at V and 7 bases at J, leaving 7 bases unmatched. Germline CDR1 is SNHLY and CDR2 is FYNNEI. This CDR3 region has 13 residues. The full variable domain, with the rest looked up from reference TRBV2 and TRBJ1-2, is EPEVTQTPSHQVTQMGQEVILRCVPISNHLYFYWYRQILGQKVEFLVSFYNNEISEKSEIFDDQFSVERPDGSNFTLKIRSTKLEDSAMYFCASSTGERGGYTFGSGTRLTVV.

This chain uses TRBV7-3 with TRBJ1-2; perhaps TRBD1 as D (5 bases). In germline, CDR1 is SGHTA, CDR2 FQGTGA. This CDR3 contains 16 residues. V was cut by 2 bases and J by 2 bases, with 15 bases left in between. Here the CDR3 reads CASSLDGQGTNYGYTF. CDR3 in DNA: TGTGCCAGCAGCTTAGACGGGCAGGGAACCAACTATGGCTACACCTTC.

This clone was observed a handful of times. The chain has TRBV5-1 and TRBJ2-1; D unclear. There are 15 residues in the CDR3. The V gene's germline CDR1 is SGHRS and CDR2 YFSETQ. The V end was cut by 0 bases, the J end by 5 bases, with 12 bases between. CDR3 sequence: CASSLGLSSNNEQFF. DNA for the CDR3: TGCGCCAGCAGCTTGGGTTTGTCGAGTAACAATGAGCAGTTCTTC. The variable domain in full, completed from reference TRBV5-1 and TRBJ2-1, reads KAGVTQTPRYLIKTRGQQVTLSCSPISGHRSVSWYQQTPGQGLQFLFEYFSETQRNKGNFPGRFSGRQFSNSRSEMNVSTLELGDSALYLCASSLGLSSNNEQFFGPGTRLTVL.

V and J are TRBV24-1 and TRBJ2-3, with D possibly matching TRBD2 (6 bases). V lost 5 bases, J lost 4 bases, and 9 bases lay in between. CDR3 length: 13 amino acids. Per the germline V gene, CDR1 is KGHDR and CDR2 is SFDVKD. CDR3: CATSARGSDTQYF. CDR3 coding DNA: TGTGCCACCAGTGCCCGGGGGTCAGATACGCAGTATTTT.

V and J are TRBV5-5 and TRBJ2-3; 8 positions match TRBD2. The CDR3 runs to 16 residues. After removal of 3 bases from V and 0 bases from J, the junction contained 6 bases not matched to a gene. From germline, CDR1 is SGHKS and CDR2 YYEKEE (reference sequence). As DNA, the CDR3 is TGTGCCAGCAGCTGGAGACGGGGGGGTAGCACAGATACGCAGTATTTT. This sequence encodes CASSWRRGGSTDTQYF.

V usage is TRBV7-2 and J usage is TRBJ2-3; tentatively, D is TRBD1 (6 bases). V lost 2 bases and J 3 bases, leaving 12 bases between the germline ends. The germline V gene has CDR1 SGHTA and CDR2 FQGNSA. The CDR3 is made up of 15 amino acids. The CDR3 is CASSLNRAKTDTQYF. The CDR3, as DNA: TGTGCCAGCAGCTTAAACAGGGCTAAGACAGATACGCAGTATTTT.

J is TRBJ1-1 and V is TRBV4-3; D may be TRBD1 (6 bases). The CDR3 loop spans 15 amino acids. Germline values: CDR1 LGHNA, CDR2 YSLEER. V lost 2 bases and J 3 bases, leaving 13 bases between the germline ends. The CDR3 is CASSQRGAGDTEAFF. As DNA, the CDR3 is TGCGCCAGCAGCCAAAGGGGGGCGGGGGACACTGAAGCTTTCTTT.

The rearrangement links TRBV28 to TRBJ2-7, with D possibly matching TRBD2 (6 bases). Germline assignment: CDR1 MDHEN and CDR2 SYDVKM. The CDR3 has 14 amino acids. The V end was cut by 6 bases, the J end by 2 bases, with 14 bases between. CDR3 protein: CASRGDWETYEQYF. The CDR3, as DNA: TGTGCCAGCAGGGGGGACTGGGAAACCTACGAGCAGTACTTC.

Remarks on this clone: The same CDR3 can be traced to other DNA sequences in this sample. This chain joins TRBV7-9 and TRBJ2-7, with D possibly TRBD1 on 6 matching bases. The germline V and J ends were trimmed by 4 bases and 4 bases, with 8 bases remaining between them. The CDR3 runs 12 residues. Looked up from germline, CDR1 is SEHNR and CDR2 is FQNEAQ (reference sequence). The CDR3 DNA reads TGTGCCAGCAGCTCGCAGGGGTACGAGCAGTACTTC. Protein product: CASSSQGYEQYF. The full variable domain, with the rest looked up from reference TRBV7-9 and TRBJ2-7, is DTGVSQNPRHKITKRGQNVTFRCDPISEHNRLYWYRQTLGQGPEFLTYFQNEAQLEKSRLLSDRFSAERPKGSFSTLEIQRTEQGDSAMYLCASSSQGYEQYFGPGTRLTVT.

CDR3 loop: CASSMQAGGNSPLHF. The DNA for the CDR3 is TGTGCCAGTAGTATGCAGGCGGGGGGTAATTCACCCCTCCACTTT. The chain has TRBV19 and TRBJ1-6; TRBD1 is a possible D gene (5 bases). The CDR3 runs 15 residues. The germline gives CDR1 LNHDA, CDR2 SQIVND (reference sequence). Trimming pared 3 bases from V and 6 bases from J, leaving 12 bases between. Supplemented by reference TRBV19 and TRBJ1-6, the full variable domain reads DGGITQSPKYLFRKEGQNVTLSCEQNLNHDAMYWYRQDPGQGLRLIYYSQIVNDFQKGDIAEGYSVSREKKESFPLTVTSAQKNPTAFYLCASSMQAGGNSPLHFGNGTRLTVT.